This T cell receptor (beta chain) was recovered during a study of cytomegalovirus exposure and HLA in healthy donors (dated by TCRdb to the late 2010s). With respect to the entire study: An earlier analysis of approximately 550 of the donors reported roughly 300 Gb of sequence data and roughly 110 million unique TCR beta sequences from some 180 million T cells. The study was designed to test whether signatures of past pathogen exposure could be identified by cataloging public T cell receptors. The study combined high-throughput TCR immunosequencing, statistical association of individual TCRs with disease status, and machine learning to predict cytomegalovirus infection status. Of the roughly 400 genotyped donors, over 65% fell in the genetic ancestry cluster associated with self-reported Caucasian donors. Among over 350 genotyped donors of the cohort, an average of around 240,000 unique TCR beta nucleotide sequences were sequenced per donor, about a sixth of them non-productive. A later analysis re-examined previously published TCR beta repertoires from roughly 720 donors and added high-resolution HLA genotyping to investigate patterns of TCR occurrence. Rather than drawing on any new phenotypic data, the later analysis identified candidate immune exposures from TCR beta sequences and the way those sequences occurred across donors. Genome-wide SNP genotypes for about three fifths of the roughly 670 donors were used in a later genetic analysis, which treated that subset as a discovery cohort. An early release that covered fewer than 800 HLA-typed donors contained around 300 gigabases of sequencing data and tens of millions of unique TCR sequences. In an earlier analysis of over 550 of the donors, high-throughput TCR beta sequencing was used to judge whether each TCR beta V gene segment behaved as functional or pseudogenic. A few DR-DQ haplotypes were handled as single units for association and clustering because linkage in the cohort was strong. Both class I and class II loci were covered by HLA typing, at four-digit resolution. The study used immunosequencing to profile the T cell repertoires of under 700 subjects and linked those repertoires to cytomegalovirus serostatus. A separate validation cohort of about 110 different subjects was used in addition to the roughly 670-subject first cohort. The number of typed donors differed by locus: about 620-630 for A, B, C, DRB1 and DQB1; roughly 510 for DQA1; 606 for DPA1; and about 470 for DPB1. Every discovery cohort repertoire had been produced on one sequencing platform. Donor age, sex, ethnicity and CMV serostatus were compiled alongside the repertoire data. The study at large found these results: According to a later analysis, most CMV-associated TCR beta chains appeared to be HLA-restricted, and the HLA associations seemed to be driven largely by CMV exposure. The only immune exposure information available for the cohort was CMV serostatus. A group of highly shared sequence variants was considered likely to be a technical artifact of the sequencing pipeline. At a false discovery rate of 0.05, a later analysis linked under 20,000 TCR beta sequences to specific HLA alleles. In an earlier analysis of 500 to 650 of the donors, most TCR beta V segments appeared in productive rearrangements about 87% or about 30% of the time, broadly matching IMGT annotations. V-gene and J-gene trimming of TCR beta chains was associated with a missense DCLRE1C variant in a later genetic analysis, and the association was replicated in an independent cohort. About 17 rarely observed V segments, including chromosome 9 orphons, were excluded from the earlier analysis of approximately 500 of the donors because counts were too low. Because HLA typing was unavailable for some donors at each locus, only the typed subset was used in association tests. The authors suggested that the approach could potentially be extended to other disease states and immunological phenotypes. Assigning TCR associations to individual alleles was difficult when HLA alleles, especially DR and DQ, strongly co-occurred. The study gave a list of 150 to 200 TCR beta chains associated with cytomegalovirus. This cohort had only TCR beta chains sequenced, and the lack of alpha or paired-chain data limited which features could be detected. In vitro tests confirmed that a few of the cytomegalovirus-associated TCR beta chains recognize cytomegalovirus antigens. A later analysis found that HLA-associated TCR beta chains were more clonally expanded and had lower generation probabilities than equally common non-associated chains. In a later genetic analysis, fewer N-insertions in productive TCRs were reported among donors in an Asian-associated ancestry cluster than the roughly 700-donor mean. A further reported finding was that TCR beta sequences accurately predicted the HLA-A and HLA-B alleles for most subjects in the first cohort. The classifier was reported to diagnose cytomegalovirus status with high specificity and sensitivity in both the original and validation cohorts. Correlated functional status among segregating V segments might reflect linkage disequilibrium, but an unknown experimental factor could not be ruled out. Across donors, most TCR sequences were observed very rarely, whereas some public TCRs were present in many individuals. Several of the top co-occurrence clusters appeared to be linked to parvovirus B19, influenza, CMV and Epstein-Barr virus, according to a later analysis. Presence/absence analyses assumed roughly uniform sequencing depth across donors, an assumption that may not hold. In a later analysis, TCR association rates were found to vary across HLA loci, with the most associated TCRs seen for DRB1 alleles and the fewest for HLA-C alleles. The 87-base-pair reads could not distinguish some IMGT-functional V segments, including TRBV6-2 and TRBV6-3, so those segments were excluded.

To note about this clone: The clone's antigen remains unknown. The sample holds no much larger clone one base away, and base qualities are not on file.

Libraries were made using the immunoSEQ multiplex PCR assay. A mixture of 60 forward primers for TCR Vbeta segments and 13 reverse primers for TCR Jbeta segments was used in the multiplex PCR. The CDR3 region of rearranged TCR beta genes was amplified from genomic DNA by a multiplex PCR assay. The Illumina HiSeq System was used to sequence the amplified TCR beta libraries as 87-base-pair reads. On the authors' methods: A later analysis counted approximately 74 million unique TCR beta chains across the 700 or so repertoires, and around 12 million of these chains were shared by at least two donors. Raw reads were error-corrected and collapsed into unique sequences with a nearest-neighbor algorithm that merged closely related sequences to remove PCR and sequencing errors. CDR3 sequences were aligned to IMGT reference sequences to assign V, D and J gene segments. For a sequence to be retained, a match of at least six nucleotides to both a V gene segment and a J gene segment was required. A rearrangement was called productive if the CDR3 had no stop codons and remained in frame with V and J, and every other rearrangement was called non-productive. Following IMGT convention, CDR3 was defined as the stretch from the second conserved V-encoded cysteine to the conserved J-encoded phenylalanine. Sequences without an unambiguous match to a single V gene segment were excluded from the earlier analysis of a few hundred of the donors. In an earlier analysis of approximately 610 of the donors, V segments were called functional above 56.7% productive rearrangements and were called segregating when the between-donor standard deviation exceeded 5%. To diagnose cytomegalovirus status from the catalog of TCR beta chain sequences, a statistical classification framework was built. In a later analysis, TCR nucleotide sequences were compared against IMGT/GENE-DB human TR gene sequences so that V and J genes could be assigned. Using the TCRdist pipeline, a later analysis assigned CDR3 sequences along with most-parsimonious VDJ recombination scenarios. In a later analysis, each TCR beta chain was defined by its CDR3 amino acid sequence together with its V-gene family, and reads lacking a unique V-gene family were excluded. As a way to deal with suspected cross-contamination and a sequencing artifact, a later analysis dropped more than 500 nucleotide sequences that were highly shared and had low generation probability. For each public chain, a later analysis derived a clonal expansion index from normalized ranks of inferred template counts within each repertoire. A later analysis computed generation probabilities with a VDJ recombination model fitted to out-of-frame rearrangements, and checked the results against IGoR. A later analysis scored TCR-TCR, TCR-HLA and TCR-CMV co-occurrence with hypergeometric tests, applying a repertoire-size bias correction to TCR pairs. False discovery rates were estimated in a later analysis by permuting HLA or CMV assignments 20 times. In a later analysis, co-occurring TCRs were grouped with DBSCAN, and TCRdist sequence similarity was added when clustering was performed within HLA-allele-positive subsets. Repertoires with fewer than 30,000 or more than 120,000 public chains, plus five repertoires with anomalous nucleotide sharing, were excluded from co-occurrence clustering. TCRdb's version of the immuneACCESS table is confined to in-frame rearrangements and falls short of the full clone set. An unresolved V gene accounts for under half of the shortfall where checked; the remainder is of unknown origin. That table furnishes V, J and clone size, whereas the DNA furnished D and trimming. This sample comprises approximately 160,000 clones, around 75% of them detected only once. Clones ranked in the top ten supply roughly 1.9% of the sample.

Counted from cysteine to phenylalanine, this CDR3 has 16 amino acids. Only the CDR3 part of the read is kept: 48 bases, read in frame from the first base. From the germline V gene, CDR1 is MGHRA and CDR2 is YSYEKL. Ends trimmed: V by 1 base, J by 4 bases; bases unmatched to a gene: 9. In total, 666 healthy bone marrow donors made up the cohort. At the time of sampling, all cohort members were nominally healthy, though unrecorded immune exposures were likely present. CMV serostatus was positive for about 270 and negative for about 55% of the roughly 670 cohort members, and was not recorded for this donor. Every donor gave a peripheral blood sample, and the peripheral blood mononuclear cells from that sample were used for TCR beta sequencing. Genomic DNA extraction from the blood cell samples was performed with the Qiagen DNeasy Blood Extraction Kit.

The rearranged segments are TRBV4-1 and TRBJ2-7, with TRBD2 matching 8 junction bases. The specimen sequenced was PBMCs. The sequence came from a human donor in good health. The CDR3 amino acid sequence is: CASSQASGGDKYEQYF. At the DNA level, the sequence is TGCGCCAGCAGCCAAGCCAGCGGGGGAGATAAATACGAGCAGTACTTC.